This TCR beta chain is drawn from a study of blood T cell repertoires in COVID-19. V shed 7 bases, J shed 5 bases, and the junction held 12 bases outside the gene matches. This CDR3 region has 16 residues. Germline V gene lookup returns CDR1 SGHRS and CDR2 YFSETQ. Per the study methods: Quantification of nucleated cells was approximated via reference gene primer amplification. Only in-frame clones appear in the TCRdb table, and some are missing; sequencing was by immunoSEQ multiplex PCR. V, J and clone size were drawn from that table, and D and trimming were deduced from the DNA. The table includes roughly 79,000 clones, roughly 78% detected once.

Input material: peripheral blood. The TCR was taken from a human donor in a cohort sampled during active COVID-19. The chain links TRBV5-1 to TRBJ2-5; 12 bases line up with TRBD2. CDR3 in amino acids: CASSRLAGAGGETQYF. The CDR3 DNA reads TGCGCCAGCTCTAGACTAGCGGGGGCCGGGGGTGAGACCCAGTACTTC.